A selection of T cell receptor beta chains follows, all from one sample in a study of immune cell composition in non-small cell lung cancer. Data came from immunoSEQ multiplex PCR; TCRdb stores just in-frame clones and leaves some out. Among 2,600 or so clones, roughly three quarters were seen once, and the ten largest hold more than 4.5%. Sequenced: lung tumor tissue. The receptors were gathered from a human donor with non-small cell lung cancer. The CDR3 runs from the conserved cysteine through the conserved F or W. The D gene is left open where the match is weak. Not every row has a clone size; where given, it reads once, few, many or a size class.

CDR3 DNA,CDR3 protein,V gene,CDR3 length,D gene,J gene,clone size
TGTGCCAGCAGTTTATCGACGGACCCCGGGAACCCTCAAAACATTCAGTACTTC,CASSLSTDPGNPQNIQYF,TRBV27,18,NA,TRBJ2-4,NA
TGTGCCAGCAGCGTCGGACTTTACTCCTACGAGCAGTACTTC,CASSVGLYSYEQYF,TRBV9,14,NA,TRBJ2-7,NA
TGTGCCAGCAGCAGGCTTAATGAAAAACTGTTTTTT,CASSRLNEKLFF,TRBV28,12,NA,TRBJ1-4,NA
TGCAGTGCTCGCAACAGGGGCGAGCAGTTCTTC,CSARNRGEQFF,TRBV20-1,11,TRBD1,TRBJ2-1,NA
TGCAGTGCCGGACAGAGCTATGGCTACACCTTC,CSAGQSYGYTF,TRBV20-1,11,NA,TRBJ1-2,NA
TGTGCCAGCTCACCACTCCTAGCGGGGTCCACCGGGGAGCTGTTTTTT,CASSPLLAGSTGELFF,TRBV18,16,TRBD2,TRBJ2-2,once
TGTGCCAGCAGCTACCCTGGACTGACCAACAATGAGCAGTTCTTC,CASSYPGLTNNEQFF,TRBV7-6,15,NA,TRBJ2-1,NA
TGTGCCAGCAGCACTCAGCGGGACGGATCAGATACGCAGTATTTT,CASSTQRDGSDTQYF,TRBV7-9,15,TRBD2,TRBJ2-3,few
TGTGCCAGCAGGGAGCGGGGGCCCACAGATACGCAGTATTTT,CASRERGPTDTQYF,TRBV2,14,TRBD2,TRBJ2-3,NA
TGTGCCAGCAGCTTTGCCGGGACAGGGGGCACAGATACGCAGTATTTT,CASSFAGTGGTDTQYF,TRBV5-5,16,TRBD1,TRBJ2-3,NA
TGTGCCAGCAGGACACAGGGGGCTATTAGCAATCAGCCCCAGCATTTT,CASRTQGAISNQPQHF,TRBV27,16,TRBD1,TRBJ1-5,once
TGTGCCAGCAGTTTCACAGGGGGTGGTGAGCAGTTCTTC,CASSFTGGGEQFF,TRBV7-6,13,TRBD1,TRBJ2-1,NA
TGTGCCAGCAGCTTAGCTAGTCTGATAAGGGACAGGCTCCTCTACACCTTC,CASSLASLIRDRLLYTF,TRBV5-6,17,TRBD1,TRBJ1-2,NA
TGTGCCAGCAGTGATTACAGGGGGCTTGGCTACACCTTC,CASSDYRGLGYTF,TRBV6-5,13,TRBD1,TRBJ1-2,NA
TGTGCCAGCACCGGGGGGATAACAGGGGGCTACACCTTC,CASTGGITGGYTF,TRBV11-2,13,NA,TRBJ1-2,once
TGTGCCAGTAAGGGGCAGATGAACACTGAAGCTTTCTTT,CASKGQMNTEAFF,TRBV19,13,NA,TRBJ1-1,NA
TGCAGCTTGCGGACTAGCGGGAATGAGCAGTTCTTC,CSLRTSGNEQFF,TRBV29-1,12,TRBD2,TRBJ2-1,few
TGTGCCAGCAGCTTGGCCTTTCTGGGACAGGGCGAAGATGGCTACACCTTC,CASSLAFLGQGEDGYTF,TRBV5-5,17,TRBD1,TRBJ1-2,NA
TGTGCCAGCAGTCTCACACATGAAACTGAAGCTTTCTTT,CASSLTHETEAFF,TRBV7-3,13,NA,TRBJ1-1,NA
TGTGCCAGCAATGTACAGGGTAGGGCTAATGAAAAACTGTTTTTT,CASNVQGRANEKLFF,TRBV25-1,15,NA,TRBJ1-4,NA
TGTGCCAGCAGTTTACACATAACCTACGAGCAGTACTTC,CASSLHITYEQYF,TRBV27,13,NA,TRBJ2-7,NA
TGTGCCAGCAGCTGGACTGTAGGTCAAGAGACCCAGTACTTC,CASSWTVGQETQYF,TRBV5-6,14,NA,TRBJ2-5,NA
TGTGCCAGCAGCGTAGACCAGCGGGGGGAGGTTGAGCAGTTCTTC,CASSVDQRGEVEQFF,TRBV9,15,TRBD2,TRBJ2-1,NA
TGCAGCGTTGATCCGGGCTATGGCTACACCTTC,CSVDPGYGYTF,TRBV29-1,11,NA,TRBJ1-2,NA
TGTGCCAGCGACTCAGGGGCTGAAGCTTTCTTT,CASDSGAEAFF,TRBV18,11,NA,TRBJ1-1,NA
TGTGCCAGCAGTGAACAGACGCGGGACAGGGGCAAACTGTTTTTT,CASSEQTRDRGKLFF,TRBV28,15,TRBD1,TRBJ1-4,NA
TGCGCCAGCAGCACGGACAGGGCAGGCACCGGGGAGCTGTTTTTT,CASSTDRAGTGELFF,TRBV5-1,15,TRBD1,TRBJ2-2,NA
TGTGCCAGCAGCTTCGGACAGGGGATGAACACTGAAGCTTTCTTT,CASSFGQGMNTEAFF,TRBV7-8,15,TRBD1,TRBJ1-1,NA
TGTGCCAGCAGCCCAACACAGGGAAGTATGAACACTGAAGCTTTCTTT,CASSPTQGSMNTEAFF,TRBV28,16,NA,TRBJ1-1,NA
TGTGCCAGCAGCTTGGATGGCCTCTACACCGGGGAGCTGTTTTTT,CASSLDGLYTGELFF,TRBV5-4,15,NA,TRBJ2-2,NA
TGCGCCAGCAGCTTGGGAGGCCCCAATGAGCAGTTCTTC,CASSLGGPNEQFF,TRBV5-1,13,NA,TRBJ2-1,NA
TGTGCCAGCAGCCCTAGAAATCCGACCCCGTGGGGCTACACCTTC,CASSPRNPTPWGYTF,TRBV7-2,15,NA,TRBJ1-2,NA
TGTGCCAGTAGTGATAGCGGGAGCACAGATACGCAGTATTTT,CASSDSGSTDTQYF,TRBV19,14,TRBD2,TRBJ2-3,NA
TGTGCCAGCGCCGAGACAGGCTCTAATCAGCCCCAGCATTTT,CASAETGSNQPQHF,TRBV6-5,14,NA,TRBJ1-5,NA
TGTGCCAGCAGCTCGACAGGGGGTGGAGAGCAGTACTTC,CASSSTGGGEQYF,TRBV13,13,TRBD1,TRBJ2-7,NA
TGTGCCAGCAGCCCGTACACCGGGACTAGGATGAATGAGCAGTTCTTC,CASSPYTGTRMNEQFF,TRBV5-6,16,TRBD2,TRBJ2-1,NA
TGCAGCCCTTGCGGGGGAGCCTACGAGCAGTACTTC,CSPCGGAYEQYF,TRBV29-1,12,TRBD2,TRBJ2-7,NA